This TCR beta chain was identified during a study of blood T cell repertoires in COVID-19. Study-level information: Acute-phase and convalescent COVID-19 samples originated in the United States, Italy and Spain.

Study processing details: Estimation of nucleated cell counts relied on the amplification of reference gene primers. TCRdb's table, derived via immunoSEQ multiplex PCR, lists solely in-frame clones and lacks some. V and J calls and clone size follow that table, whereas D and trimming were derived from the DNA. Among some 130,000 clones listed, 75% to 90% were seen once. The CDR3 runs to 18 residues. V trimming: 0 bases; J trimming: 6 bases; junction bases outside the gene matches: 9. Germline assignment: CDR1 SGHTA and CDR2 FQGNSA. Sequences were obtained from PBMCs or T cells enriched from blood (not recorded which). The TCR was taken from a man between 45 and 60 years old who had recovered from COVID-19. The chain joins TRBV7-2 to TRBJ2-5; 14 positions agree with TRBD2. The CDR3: CASSLAAGLAGVGKTQYF. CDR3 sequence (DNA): TGTGCCAGCAGCTTAGCGGCGGGACTAGCGGGGGTAGGGAAGACCCAGTACTTC.